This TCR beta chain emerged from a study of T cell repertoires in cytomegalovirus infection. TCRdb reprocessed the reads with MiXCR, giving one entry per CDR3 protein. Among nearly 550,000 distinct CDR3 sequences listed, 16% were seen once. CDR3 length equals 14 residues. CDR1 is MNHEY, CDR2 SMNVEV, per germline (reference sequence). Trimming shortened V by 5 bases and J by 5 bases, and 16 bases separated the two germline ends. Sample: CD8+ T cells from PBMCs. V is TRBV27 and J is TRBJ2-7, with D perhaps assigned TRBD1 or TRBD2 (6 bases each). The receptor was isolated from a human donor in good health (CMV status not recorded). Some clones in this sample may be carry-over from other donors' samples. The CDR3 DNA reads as TGTGCCAGCAGTCCGATGGGGGGCGTTCACGAGCAGTACTTC. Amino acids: CASSPMGGVHEQYF.